These 3 T cell receptor beta chains were all obtained from the same sample, sequenced in a study of blood T cell repertoires in COVID-19. Profiled with immunoSEQ multiplex PCR; TCRdb holds only in-frame clones, not every one. This sample yields 150,000 or so clones, of which 86% are seen a single time; roughly 3.9% belongs to the top ten. Material for sequencing was PBMCs or T cells enriched from blood (not recorded which). These receptors were taken from a man in his fifties or sixties who had recovered from COVID-19.

This chain links TRBV7-2 with TRBJ1-2, with D possibly matching TRBD1 (6 bases). Germline-derived CDR1 and CDR2 are SGHTA and FQGNSA. The CDR3 extends over 13 amino acids. V was pared by 4 bases and J by 3 bases, with 9 bases between. In DNA, the CDR3 is TGTGCCAGCAGCTATGACAGGCACTATGGCTACACCTTC. Translated, it gives CASSYDRHYGYTF.

The rearrangement joins TRBV2 to TRBJ1-5; D may be TRBD1 (5 bases). Germline V gene data show CDR1 as SNHLY and CDR2 as FYNNEI. CDR3 length equals 13 residues. V was pared by 4 bases and J by 7 bases, with 11 bases between. The CDR3 bases are TGTGCCAGCAGTGGGGGGGACCGGCAGCCCCAGCATTTT. This translates into CASSGGDRQPQHF.

The chain carries TRBV5-4 and TRBJ2-1; 10 nucleotides line up with TRBD1. V trimming: 5 bases; J trimming: 6 bases; junction bases outside the gene matches: 5. CDR1 SGHNT and CDR2 YYREEE come from the germline V gene (reference sequence). The CDR3 consists of 14 residues. This CDR3 reads CASRVDRGTNEQFF. Here the CDR3 DNA reads TGTGCCAGCAGGGTGGACAGGGGGACCAATGAGCAGTTCTTC.